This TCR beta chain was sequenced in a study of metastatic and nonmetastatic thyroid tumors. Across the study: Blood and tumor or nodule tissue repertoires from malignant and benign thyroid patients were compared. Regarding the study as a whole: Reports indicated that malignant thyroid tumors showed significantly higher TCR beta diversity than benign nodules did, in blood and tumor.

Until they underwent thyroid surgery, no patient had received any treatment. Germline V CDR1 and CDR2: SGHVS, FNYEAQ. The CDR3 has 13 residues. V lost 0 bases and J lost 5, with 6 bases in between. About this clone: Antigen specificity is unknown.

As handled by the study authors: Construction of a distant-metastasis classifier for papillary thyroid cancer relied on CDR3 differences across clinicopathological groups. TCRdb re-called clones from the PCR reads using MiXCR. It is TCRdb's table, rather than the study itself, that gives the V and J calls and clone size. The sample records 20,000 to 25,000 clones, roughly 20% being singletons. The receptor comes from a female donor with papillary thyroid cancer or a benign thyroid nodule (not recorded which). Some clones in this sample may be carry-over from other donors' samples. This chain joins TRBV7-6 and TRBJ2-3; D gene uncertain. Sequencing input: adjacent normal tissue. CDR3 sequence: CASSLAAIDTQYF. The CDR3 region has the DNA TGTGCCAGCAGCTTAGCCGCAATAGATACGCAGTATTTT.